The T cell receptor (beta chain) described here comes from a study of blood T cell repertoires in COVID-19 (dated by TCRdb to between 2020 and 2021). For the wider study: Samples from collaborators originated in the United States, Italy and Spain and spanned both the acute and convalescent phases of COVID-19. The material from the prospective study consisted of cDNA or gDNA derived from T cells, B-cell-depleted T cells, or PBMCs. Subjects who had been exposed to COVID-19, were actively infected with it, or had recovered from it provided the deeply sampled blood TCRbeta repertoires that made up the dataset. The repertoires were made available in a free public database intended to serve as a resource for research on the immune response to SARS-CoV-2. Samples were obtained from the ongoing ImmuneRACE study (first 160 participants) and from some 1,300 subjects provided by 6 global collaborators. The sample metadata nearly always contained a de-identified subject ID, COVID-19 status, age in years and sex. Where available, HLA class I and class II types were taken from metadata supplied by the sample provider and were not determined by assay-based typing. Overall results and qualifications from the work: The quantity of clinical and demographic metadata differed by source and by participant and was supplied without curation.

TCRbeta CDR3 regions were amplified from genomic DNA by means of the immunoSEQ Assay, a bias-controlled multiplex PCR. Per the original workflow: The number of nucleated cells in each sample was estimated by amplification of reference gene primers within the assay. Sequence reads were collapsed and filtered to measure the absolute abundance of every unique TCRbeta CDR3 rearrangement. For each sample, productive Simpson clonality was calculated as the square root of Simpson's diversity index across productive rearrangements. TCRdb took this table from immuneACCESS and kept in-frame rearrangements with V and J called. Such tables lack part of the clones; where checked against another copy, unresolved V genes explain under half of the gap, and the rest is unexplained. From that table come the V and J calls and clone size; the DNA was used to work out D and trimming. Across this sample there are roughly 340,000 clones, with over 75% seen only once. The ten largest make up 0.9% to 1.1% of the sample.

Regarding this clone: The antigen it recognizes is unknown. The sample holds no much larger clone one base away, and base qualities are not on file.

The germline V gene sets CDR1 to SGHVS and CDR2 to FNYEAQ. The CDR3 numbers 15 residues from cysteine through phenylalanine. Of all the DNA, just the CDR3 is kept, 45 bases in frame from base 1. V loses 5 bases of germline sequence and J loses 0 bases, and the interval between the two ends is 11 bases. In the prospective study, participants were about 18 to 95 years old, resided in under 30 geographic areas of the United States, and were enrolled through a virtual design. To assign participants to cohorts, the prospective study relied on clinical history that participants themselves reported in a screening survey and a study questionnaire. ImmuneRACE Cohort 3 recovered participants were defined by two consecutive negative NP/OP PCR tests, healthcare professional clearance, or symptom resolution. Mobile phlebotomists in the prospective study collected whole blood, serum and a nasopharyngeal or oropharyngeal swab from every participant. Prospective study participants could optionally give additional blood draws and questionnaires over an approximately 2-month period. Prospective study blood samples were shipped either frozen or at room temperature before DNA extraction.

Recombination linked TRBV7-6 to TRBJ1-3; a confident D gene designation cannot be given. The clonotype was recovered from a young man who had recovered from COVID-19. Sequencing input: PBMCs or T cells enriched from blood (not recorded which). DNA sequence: TGTGCCAGCAGCCTGAACAGCTTCTCTGGAAACACCATATATTTT. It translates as CASSLNSFSGNTIYF. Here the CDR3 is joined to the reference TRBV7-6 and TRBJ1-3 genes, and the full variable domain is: GAGVSQSPRYKVTKRGQDVALRCDPISGHVSLYWYRQALGQGPEFLTYFNYEAQQDKSGLPNDRFSAERPEGSISTLTIQRTEQRDSAMYRCASSLNSFSGNTIYFGEGSWLTVV.